This T cell receptor beta chain came from a study of CD8+ T cells in alopecia areata. Background on the study: Treated patients took oral tofacitinib at 5 to 10 mg twice daily. General study findings and limits: Many expanded lesional clones remained in scalp and blood on tofacitinib. Scalp specimens additionally yield sequences from normal skin's resident alphabeta T cells. Normal scalp showed lower clonality than lesional scalp, especially alopecia totalis/universalis.

RNA was isolated and reverse transcribed to cDNA, the sequencing template. Data came from immunoSEQ multiplex PCR; TCRdb stores just in-frame clones and leaves some out. The sample yields more than 200,000 clones, roughly 44% seen once. Remarks on this clone: What it binds is not known.

This sample's treatment: oral pan-JAK inhibitor, 5-10 mg twice daily. The J segment lost 6 bases and the V segment lost 5 bases, leaving 6 bases of the junction unmatched. The CDR3 sequence is 14 residues long. The germline gives CDR1 LNHDA, CDR2 SQIVND (reference sequence). The sequence was collected from a human donor with alopecia areata. Sequencing used CD4+ T cells sorted from blood, obtained at approximately week 37, from a patient treated with tofacitinib. The V call is TRBV19, the J call TRBJ1-5, with TRBD1 identical over 8 bases. CDR3 amino acids: CASSVQGAGQPQHF. CDR3 DNA sequence: TGTGCCAGTAGTGTCCAGGGGGCCGGTCAGCCCCAGCATTTT.